This T cell receptor (beta chain) derives from a study of vaccination effects on CD4 cells after COVID-19 (dated by TCRdb to between 2021 and 2024). In terms of the full investigation: Each participant got two doses of an mRNA SARS-CoV-2 vaccine, either BNT162b2 or mRNA-1273. In both COVID-19 convalescent patients and infection-naive vaccine recipients, the study compared SARS-CoV-2 spike-specific CD4+ TCR repertoires from before mRNA vaccination with those from after it. The full study included roughly 10 COVID-19 convalescent patients and a few SARS-CoV-2-naive healthy vaccine recipients. The Oncomine TCR Beta short-read assay on an Illumina iSeq 100 was used to sequence cultures from other donors in the study.

The protocol used for the library was the immunoSEQ multiplex PCR assay. DNA from the cultured and isolated CD4+ T cells underwent TCR beta CDR3 sequencing. As for the original processing: The analysis removed non-productive TCR sequences, trimmed reads to the CDR3 region, and retained only CDR3s that were 7 or more amino acids long. Antigen-specific clonotypes were identified with the MANAFEST web app by comparing expansion in peptide wells against reference cultures. Positive clones required FDR<0.05 expansion versus reference and all other wells, odds ratio above 5, and frequency above 0.1% in two replicate wells. Clonotypes significantly expanded in SARS-CoV-2 spike wells and in at least one common cold coronavirus spike condition were defined as cross-reactive. Levenshtein distance calculated with the stringdist R package was used to assess CDR3 similarity, and unrooted trees were constructed with ape in R 3.6.1. Here the immuneACCESS table is served through TCRdb, limited to in-frame sequences with V and J called. Missing clones are a known gap in these copies; in checked studies unresolved V genes cover under half, and the rest lacks a known reason. Clone size and the V and J calls come from that table; the DNA yielded D and trimming. The sample table shows tens of thousands of clones, and 60% to 85% are seen once. The leading ten clones occupy about 11% of the sample.

To identify antigen-specific CD4+ T cell clonotypes by their expansion, the ViraFEST assay first stimulated PBMC with viral peptide pools and then applied TCR sequencing. After less than eleven days of culture, CD4+ T cells were isolated with the EasySep CD4+ T cell isolation kit. Healthy vaccine recipients had no prior SARS-CoV-2 infection, confirmed by negative nucleocapsid antibodies before and after vaccination. Some 2 million PBMC per well were cultured in IMDM with about 5.1% human AB serum, roughly 10 IU/ml IL-2 and gentamicin, plus 10 ug/ml peptides. Half of the culture medium was replaced with fresh IL-2-containing medium on days 3 and 7. Unless noted otherwise, every peptide stimulation condition was grown in triplicate wells. PBMC were separated from whole blood using Ficoll-Paque Plus gradient centrifugation and were then either cryopreserved at -140C or used fresh. Overlapping peptide pools spanned the spike proteins of SARS-CoV-2 and the common cold coronaviruses HCoV-NL63, HCoV-OC43 and HCoV-229E. The QIAamp micro DNA kit was used to extract genomic DNA from the cultured CD4+ T cells.

Overall results and qualifications from the work: In healthy vaccine recipients, vaccine-induced clones were almost all SARS-CoV-2 mono-reactive, with only 1 of 255 cross-reactive with common cold coronaviruses. Limitations of the study were the small number of convalescent patients and the absence of early post-infection timepoints. At late post-vaccination timepoints, both infection-induced and vaccine-induced clones showed marked clonal contraction, consistent with waning T cell responses.

The V and J ends are trimmed by 7 bases and 10 bases, leaving 19 bases between them. Inclusive of the bounding cysteine and phenylalanine, the CDR3 is 13 residues long. The kept DNA is CDR3 alone, 39 bases in frame from the first base. Concerning this clone itself: Its antigen remains undetermined. No base-level quality is on record; no much larger clone is a single base apart.

This sequence was found in a human donor who received a COVID-19 vaccine. This specimen was CD4+ T cells from PBMCs cultured with SARS-CoV-2 spike peptides, taken before COVID-19 vaccination. The sample's cell subset or site label is to be understood as: SARS-CoV-2 spike overlapping peptide pool stimulation. The V and J segments used are TRBV12-3 or TRBV12-4 and TRBJ2-5; the D region possibly corresponds to TRBD2 (6 bases align). The CDR3 region has the sequence CASTHELWGDQYF. The DNA sequence is given as TGTGCCAGCACCCACGAGTTGTGGGGGGACCAGTACTTC.